The 29 T cell receptor beta chains below come from one sample, sequenced in a study of blood T cell repertoires in COVID-19. The table came from immunoSEQ multiplex PCR; TCRdb's copy has only in-frame clones and leaves some out. The table lists about 190,000 clones, 80% of them singletons, with about 6.9% in the top ten. Sequences were obtained from peripheral blood. The receptors were gathered from a man aged 60 to 75 with acute or convalescent COVID-19.

The gene calls are TRBV24-1 and TRBJ2-5, with 7 bases lining up with TRBD2. V lost 3 bases to trimming and J lost 2 bases; unmatched junction nucleotides: 2. The CDR3 runs to 14 residues. Germline loops: CDR1 KGHDR, CDR2 SFDVKD. The CDR3 DNA is TGTGCCACCAGTGATCGGACTAGGCAAGAGACCCAGTACTTC. Its protein product is CATSDRTRQETQYF.

In its sample, this clone was seen a few times. The genes are TRBV7-8 and TRBJ2-2, with a tentative D call TRBD2 (5 bases). Germline assignment: CDR1 SGHVS and CDR2 FQNEAQ. V shed 2 bases and J shed 6 bases, with 7 bases lying between them. CDR3 size: 13 residues. CDR3: CASSLPGSGELFF. CDR3 in DNA: TGTGCCAGCAGCTTACCGGGGTCCGGGGAGCTGTTTTTT.

This chain uses TRBV7-6 with TRBJ1-1; no clear D. Trimming took off 3 bases at V and 4 bases at J, with 12 bases between the two ends. The CDR3 length is 14 residues. Germline loops: CDR1 SGHVS, CDR2 FNYEAQ. The CDR3 region is CASSLTGEGTEAFF. The CDR3 DNA reads TGTGCCAGCAGCTTGACGGGAGAGGGCACTGAAGCTTTCTTT. Complete variable domain (other parts from reference TRBV7-6 and TRBJ1-1): GAGVSQSPRYKVTKRGQDVALRCDPISGHVSLYWYRQALGQGPEFLTYFNYEAQQDKSGLPNDRFSAERPEGSISTLTIQRTEQRDSAMYRCASSLTGEGTEAFFGQGTRLTVV.

The chain recombines TRBV4-2 with TRBJ2-1, with 11 bases lining up with TRBD2. V shed 0 bases and J 3 bases; nucleotides not matched to a gene: 7. The germline CDR1 and CDR2 sequences are LGHNA and YNFKEQ. The CDR3 is 18 amino acids. CDR3 sequence (DNA): TGTGCCAGCAGCCAAGATTCGGGGACTAGCGGTTTCTACAATGAGCAGTTCTTC. Encoded protein: CASSQDSGTSGFYNEQFF.

This clone was seen only a few times. The V gene is TRBV6-2 or TRBV6-3, the J gene TRBJ2-1; 12 bases are shared with TRBD2. There are 19 residues in the CDR3. Trimming took 4 bases from V and 0 from J; bases not matched to a gene: 10. The germline V gene has CDR1 MNHEY and CDR2 SVGEGT. CDR3 nucleotide sequence: TGTGCCAGCAGTTCCCGACTAGCGGGGGCCCTGAGCTCCTACAATGAGCAGTTCTTC. This encodes CASSSRLAGALSSYNEQFF.

The rearrangement links TRBV21-1 to TRBJ2-5; TRBD2 is the table's D call and was not checked against the DNA. TRBV21-1 is a listed pseudogene. The CDR3 is 13 residues long. CDR3 residues: CASSKGVEETQYF. The CDR3 DNA is TGTGCCAGCAGCAAAGGAGTTGAAGAGACCCAGTACTTC.

J is TRBJ2-1 and V is TRBV3-1 (or the pseudogene TRBV3-2); tentatively, D is TRBD2 (6 bases). This CDR3 spans 15 amino acids. Germline CDR1 LGHDT, CDR2 YNNKEL (reference sequence). V lost 1 base, J lost 6 bases, and 13 bases lay in between. CDR3 nucleotides: TGTGCCAGCAGCCAAGTGCTGAGAGCGGGCAATGAGCAGTTCTTC. Its translation: CASSQVLRAGNEQFF.

CDR3: CASSLTAGGLVNEQFF. The DNA for the CDR3 is TGTGCCAGCAGCTTAACGGCGGGAGGCCTGGTCAATGAGCAGTTCTTC. This chain uses TRBV7-3 with TRBJ2-1; 8 bases agree with TRBD2. J gave up 6 bases and V 0 bases, and 7 bases lay outside the gene matches. The CDR3 sequence is 16 residues long. Germline CDR1 reads SGHTA; CDR2 reads FQGTGA. Full variable domain (outside the CDR3, taken from reference TRBV7-3 and TRBJ2-1): GAGVSQTPSNKVTEKGKYVELRCDPISGHTALYWYRQSLGQGPEFLIYFQGTGAADDSGLPNDRFFAVRPEGSVSTLKIQRTERGDSAVYLCASSLTAGGLVNEQFFGPGTRLTVL.

V is TRBV15 and J is TRBJ2-7, with 8 bases aligning to TRBD2. This CDR3 has 14 residues. Germline values: CDR1 LNHNV, CDR2 YYDKDF (reference sequence). J gave up 5 bases and V 2 bases, and 5 bases lay outside the gene matches. CDR3 residues: CATSRFSTSDEQYF. Here the CDR3 DNA reads TGTGCCACCAGCAGATTCTCGACTAGCGACGAGCAGTACTTC.

The chain joins TRBV4-1 to TRBJ1-2; the D is unclear. V gave up 1 base and J gave up 4 bases, with 10 bases separating them. CDR1 is MGHRA and CDR2 is YSYEKL in the germline V gene. The CDR3 extends over 14 amino acids. The CDR3 protein is CASSQVPSSYGYTF. Written as DNA, the CDR3 is TGCGCCAGCAGCCAAGTACCATCCAGCTATGGCTACACCTTC.

The rearrangement uses TRBV7-2 and TRBJ2-1; TRBD2 aligns across 8 bases. Losses at the gene ends were 6 bases for V and 1 base for J; bases not matched to a gene: 5. Germline values: CDR1 SGHTA, CDR2 FQGNSA. The CDR3 consists of 15 residues. CDR3 coding DNA: TGTGCCAGCAGACTAGCGGCTTCATCCTACAATGAGCAGTTCTTC. Amino acid sequence: CASRLAASSYNEQFF. Using reference TRBV7-2 and TRBJ2-1 for the parts outside the CDR3, the full variable domain is GAGVSQSPSNKVTEKGKDVELRCDPISGHTALYWYRQSLGQGLEFLIYFQGNSAPDKSGLPSDRFSAERTGGSVSTLTIQRTQQEDSAVYLCASRLAASSYNEQFFGPGTRLTVL.

J is TRBJ2-3 and V is TRBV7-9; the match to TRBD2 covers 11 bases. Germline assignment: CDR1 SEHNR and CDR2 FQNEAQ (reference sequence). The trim removed 1 base at V and 0 bases at J, leaving 6 bases unmatched. This CDR3 comprises 18 residues. The CDR3: CASSLGSGRAISTDTQYF. The CDR3 bases are TGTGCCAGCAGCTTAGGTAGCGGGAGGGCTATTAGCACAGATACGCAGTATTTT.

This chain links TRBV12-5 with TRBJ2-3; 7 nucleotides line up with TRBD2. The V gene's germline CDR1 is LGHNT and CDR2 FRNRAP. The CDR3 runs to 15 residues. Unmatched junction bases numbered 14, after V lost 10 bases and J lost 4 bases. The CDR3 DNA sequence: TGTGCTACTTGTATAGGACTAGATTTCGCAGATACGCAGTATTTT. Translating it yields CATCIGLDFADTQYF.

J is TRBJ1-2 and V is TRBV30; 9 bases agree with TRBD1. Trimming removed 1 base from V and 2 bases from J; junction bases left unmatched: 8. Germline CDR1 is GTSNPN and CDR2 is SVGIG (reference sequence). The CDR3 contains 16 residues. In nucleotides, the CDR3 is TGTGCCTGGAGTGGATTCCGGGACAGGGTGAACTATGGCTACACCTTC. Translation: CAWSGFRDRVNYGYTF.

The chain employs TRBV5-5 and TRBJ1-2; D perhaps matches TRBD1 (6 bases). Trimming took off 0 bases at V and 4 bases at J, with 10 bases between the two ends. Germline V CDR1 and CDR2: SGHKS, YYEKEE (reference sequence). The CDR3 consists of 14 residues. The CDR3 loop is CASSLGDNSYGYTF. The DNA of the CDR3 is TGTGCCAGCAGCTTGGGGGACAATTCCTATGGCTACACCTTC. Looking up the rest from reference TRBV5-5 and TRBJ1-2 gives the full variable domain: DAGVTQSPTHLIKTRGQQVTLRCSPISGHKSVSWYQQVLGQGPQFIFQYYEKEERGRGNFPDRFSARQFPNYSSELNVNALLLGDSALYLCASSLGDNSYGYTFGSGTRLTVV.

The chain recombines TRBV10-1 with TRBJ1-1; 8 positions agree with TRBD1. The germline CDR1 and CDR2 sequences are WNHNN and SYGVQD (reference sequence). J lost 1 base, V lost 10 bases, and 5 bases had no gene match. This CDR3 has 13 amino acids. CDR3 region: CATPDRGNTEAFF. CDR3 nucleotide sequence: TGCGCCACCCCAGACAGGGGGAACACTGAAGCTTTCTTT.

As concerns this clone: An end of the junction does not agree with germline; a read error may underlie this. The chain joins TRBV7-7 to TRBJ2-1; the match to TRBD2 covers 13 bases. The germline V gene encodes CDR1 SSHAT and CDR2 FNYEAQ (reference sequence). This CDR3 comprises 15 residues. CDR3 bases: TGTGCTAGCAGCCCGGGACTAGCGGGGTACAATGAGCAGTTCTTC. Residues: CASSPGLAGYNEQFF.

The chain uses TRBV23-1 and TRBJ2-7; no clear D gene. TRBV23-1 belongs to the ORF category, with a function that is uncertain. CDR3 length: 13 amino acids. Deletions cut 5 bases from V and 0 bases from J, with 8 bases between. The CDR3 spells CASSTDCSYEQYF. The CDR3, as DNA: TGCGCCAGCAGTACCGACTGCTCCTACGAGCAGTACTTC.

The table lists this clone with a few counts. The chain links TRBV12-3 or TRBV12-4 to TRBJ1-1; no definite D call. The CDR3 is 13 amino acids. V dropped 5 bases and J dropped 3 bases, with 10 bases sitting between them. In nucleotides, the CDR3 is TGTGCCAGCAGTCAAGTTACAGACACTGAAGCTTTCTTT. It codes for CASSQVTDTEAFF.

This clone was counted between two and nine times. This chain connects TRBV9 to TRBJ2-7; 11 bases are a match to TRBD2. The CDR3 totals 17 residues. With V trimmed by 0 bases and J by 0 bases, 5 bases remained unmatched. Germline V CDR1 and CDR2: SGDLS, YYNGEE. For the CDR3, the DNA is TGTGCCAGCAGCGTAGGCCTAGCGGGAGGTGGCTCCTACGAGCAGTACTTC. As protein: CASSVGLAGGGSYEQYF.

This clone was seen only a few times. At one boundary the junction diverges from the germline segment, which might be a read error. The J gene is TRBJ1-4, the V gene TRBV16, with unresolved D. Germline V gives CDR1 KGHSY, CDR2 FQNENV. The CDR3 is 16 amino acids. Here the CDR3 DNA reads TGTGCCAGCAGCCAATTAAGAGATTCAACGAATGAAAAACTGTTTTTT. Protein: CASSQLRDSTNEKLFF.

The V gene is TRBV9, the J gene TRBJ1-3; perhaps TRBD1 as D (6 bases). V was trimmed by 3 bases and J by 0 bases, leaving 13 bases between them. The CDR3 is 16 residues long. Germline V gene sequence: CDR1 SGDLS, CDR2 YYNGEE. The CDR3 spells CASSGRGWGSGNTIYF. DNA for the CDR3: TGTGCCAGCAGCGGCAGGGGCTGGGGCTCTGGAAACACCATATATTTT.

The CDR3 loop reads CASSYDAQGARTEAFF. The DNA of the CDR3 is TGTGCCAGCAGTTACGACGCACAGGGGGCGAGGACTGAAGCTTTCTTT. J is TRBJ1-1 and V is TRBV6-2 or TRBV6-3, with 9 bases fitting TRBD1. Trimming at V came to 2 bases and at J to 5 bases, leaving 9 bases not matched to a gene. The CDR3 contains 16 residues. The germline V gene encodes CDR1 MNHEY and CDR2 SVGEGT.

The chain uses TRBV24-1 and TRBJ2-7, with 8 nucleotides matching TRBD1. The trim removed 4 bases at V and 6 bases at J, leaving 16 bases unmatched. Germline V gives CDR1 KGHDR, CDR2 SFDVKD. The CDR3 loop spans 17 amino acids. The CDR3 nucleotides read TGTGCCACCAGTGAAGGTGGAGGGACAGGCAGGAGAGGCGAGCAGTACTTC. Its protein is CATSEGGGTGRRGEQYF.

V is TRBV6-2 or TRBV6-3 and J is TRBJ1-5; 7 bases are shared with TRBD1. The CDR3 is 20 residues long. The germline V gene has CDR1 MNHEY and CDR2 SVGEGT. J gave up 0 bases and V 1 base, and 15 bases lay outside the gene matches. The CDR3 sequence: CASSYFPNGQDWYSNQPQHF. For the CDR3, the DNA is TGTGCCAGCAGTTACTTTCCGAATGGACAGGACTGGTATAGCAATCAGCCCCAGCATTTT.

This chain connects TRBV2 to TRBJ1-4; the D gene is possibly TRBD1 (6 bases). The CDR3 consists of 14 residues. The V and J ends lost 4 bases and 5 bases respectively, with 11 bases between them. Germline CDR1 and CDR2: SNHLY and FYNNEI. The CDR3 loop reads CASSVQRGNEKLFF. The CDR3 DNA follows: TGTGCCAGCAGTGTTCAGAGGGGGAATGAAAAACTGTTTTTT.

This clone was counted many times. This chain uses TRBV29-1 with TRBJ2-3; 14 bases map to TRBD2. This CDR3 comprises 18 residues. V was clipped by 7 bases and J by 5 bases; unmatched bases: 17. Germline values: CDR1 SQVTM, CDR2 ANQGSEA. DNA of the CDR3: TGCAGCGCCGAGTACCCCCCGGGACTAGCGGGAGATGGAGATACGCAGTATTTT. This codes for CSAEYPPGLAGDGDTQYF.

The chain uses TRBV7-2 and TRBJ2-7; tentative D call: TRBD2 (6 bases). The V gene lost 5 bases and the J gene lost 3 bases, with 17 bases spanning the gap. CDR1 is SGHTA, CDR2 FQGNSA, per germline. CDR3 length equals 15 residues. CDR3 in DNA: TGTGCCAGCAGCCCGGGGCCCGCGGAGGGCTACGAGCAGTACTTC. Residues: CASSPGPAEGYEQYF.

V and J are TRBV9 and TRBJ2-1; 9 nucleotides match TRBD2. The CDR3 has 16 residues. With 0 bases clipped from V and 7 bases from J, the junction kept 8 bases outside the gene matches. Germline assignment: CDR1 SGDLS and CDR2 YYNGEE. CDR3 sequence reads: CASSVGGRAWDNEQFF. Here the CDR3 DNA reads TGTGCCAGCAGCGTAGGCGGGAGGGCCTGGGATAATGAGCAGTTCTTC.